One sample yielded the 23 T cell receptor beta chains listed below, sequenced in a study of blood T cell repertoires in COVID-19 (dated by TCRdb to about 2020). Library generation was performed with the immunoSEQ multiplex PCR assay. The immuneACCESS repertoire file appears here via TCRdb, limited to in-frame rearrangements. These files lack a portion of the clones; in checked studies, under half of the deficit traces to unresolved V genes, and the cause of the others is not known. The sample includes around 100,000 clones, with about 87% observed a single time. The ten largest make up 8.5% to 14% of the sample. Source material: peripheral blood. The receptors derive from an elderly man with acute or convalescent COVID-19.

The V gene is TRBV6-1, the J gene TRBJ1-2, with TRBD1 identical over 7 bases. The germline CDR1 and CDR2 sequences are MNHNS and SASEGT. This CDR3 contains 14 residues. V was pared by 3 bases and J by 5 bases, with 6 bases of the junction left unmatched. The CDR3 sequence: CASSDGQARYGYTF. CDR3 bases: TGTGCCAGCAGTGACGGACAGGCGAGATATGGCTACACCTTC.

This sequence joins TRBV6-6 and TRBJ1-2; D unresolved. The CDR3 is 15 amino acids. With 6 bases removed from V and 0 bases from J, the gap between germline ends came to 14 bases. The germline V gene has CDR1 MNHNY and CDR2 SVGAGI (reference sequence). This CDR3 is CASSPTQIANYGYTF. For the CDR3, the DNA is TGTGCCAGCAGCCCCACCCAAATAGCTAACTATGGCTACACCTTC.

The chain recombines TRBV5-1 with TRBJ1-3; D not certain. The CDR3 is 16 amino acids. Trimming removed 4 bases at V and 2 bases at J, with 16 bases between. The V gene's germline CDR1 is SGHRS and CDR2 YFSETQ. This CDR3 reads CASSLGVTGTGNTIYF. The CDR3 DNA follows: TGCGCCAGCAGCCTTGGTGTAACGGGGACTGGAAACACCATATATTTT.

The chain employs TRBV2 and TRBJ2-5; TRBD2 is a possible D gene (5 bases). The CDR3 extends over 13 amino acids. CDR1 and CDR2 from the germline V gene are SNHLY and FYNNEI. Trimming removed 4 bases at V and 5 bases at J, with 11 bases between. The CDR3 here is CASSGIRGETQYF. For the CDR3, the DNA is TGTGCCAGCAGTGGAATTAGAGGGGAGACCCAGTACTTC.

The rearrangement uses TRBV28 and TRBJ2-3; possible D gene TRBD2, 5 bases. This CDR3 comprises 13 residues. In germline, CDR1 is MDHEN, CDR2 SYDVKM. V was trimmed by 3 bases and J by 6 bases, leaving 10 bases between them. CDR3 nucleotide sequence: TGTGCCAGCAGTTTGGCGGGTTACGATACGCAGTATTTT. It codes for CASSLAGYDTQYF.

This clone occurred a few times. The chain has TRBV9 and TRBJ2-7, with 7 nucleotides matching TRBD2. V gave up 1 base and J gave up 5 bases; unmatched junction bases: 9. The CDR3 length is 15 residues. Germline V lookup: CDR1 SGDLS, CDR2 YYNGEE. DNA of the CDR3: TGTGCCAGCAGCGTAATAGGGACTACTTGGGACGAGCAGTACTTC. Translated, it gives CASSVIGTTWDEQYF.

The chain combines TRBV7-2 with TRBJ2-5; D is perhaps TRBD2 (7 bases). Germline V CDR1 and CDR2: SGHTA, FQGNSA. V gave up 3 bases and J gave up 4 bases, with 12 bases separating them. This CDR3 is 14 amino acids long. CDR3 amino acids: CASSLGGGGETQYF. The CDR3, as DNA: TGTGCCAGCAGCTTGGGGGGAGGGGGAGAGACCCAGTACTTC.

This clone was recorded only once. The chain uses TRBV2 and TRBJ2-2; 8 nucleotides line up with TRBD1. This CDR3 region has 15 residues. Trimming removed 11 bases from V and 10 bases from J; junction bases left unmatched: 18. The germline V gene has CDR1 SNHLY and CDR2 FYNNEI. The CDR3 coding sequence is TGTGCCGCAGGCCCCGGACAGGGTTTGGTGAAGGAGCTGTTTTTT. Translated: CAAGPGQGLVKELFF.

The chain links TRBV4-3 to TRBJ1-5; D remains ambiguous. Germline V gene data show CDR1 as LGHNA and CDR2 as YSLEER. The CDR3 is 16 amino acids. Trimming shortened V by 0 bases and J by 2 bases, and 11 bases separated the two germline ends. CDR3: CASSQDLLTGNQPQHF. DNA of the CDR3: TGCGCCAGCAGCCAAGATCTTCTAACAGGCAATCAGCCCCAGCATTTT.

This clone was recorded only once. This rearrangement joins TRBV6-5 to TRBJ1-2, with a tentative D call TRBD1 (6 bases). The CDR3 is made up of 13 amino acids. Deletions cut 8 bases from V and 1 base from J, with 11 bases between. Germline V gives CDR1 MNHEY, CDR2 SVGAGI. The CDR3 nucleotides read TGTGCCAGCTTCAGGGGATTTAACTATGGCTACACCTTC. Translating it yields CASFRGFNYGYTF.

V is TRBV7-2 and J is TRBJ2-3; D is uncertain. Germline V gene lookup returns CDR1 SGHTA and CDR2 FQGNSA. Trimming removed 1 base from V and 4 bases from J, with 12 bases in between. CDR3 length equals 15 residues. CDR3 in DNA: TGTGCCAGCAGCTTAGTTGGGCTCCCCCCAGATACGCAGTATTTT. Its translation is CASSLVGLPPDTQYF.

V usage is TRBV4-1 and J usage is TRBJ1-2; 7 nucleotides line up with TRBD1. The junction had 4 bases not matched to a gene; V was cut back by 0 bases and J by 3 bases. CDR3 size: 15 residues. Germline loops: CDR1 MGHRA, CDR2 YSYEKL. This CDR3 reads CASSQEGQAHYGYTF. Here the CDR3 DNA reads TGCGCCAGCAGCCAAGAAGGACAGGCTCACTATGGCTACACCTTC.

The chain is built from TRBV19 and TRBJ1-2; 9 nucleotides align to TRBD1. Trimming at V came to 5 bases and at J to 2 bases, leaving 3 bases not matched to a gene. The CDR3 sequence is 14 residues long. Germline CDR1 reads LNHDA; CDR2 reads SQIVND (reference sequence). The CDR3 sequence: CASSLGQGNYGYTF. The CDR3, as DNA: TGTGCCAGTAGTCTCGGACAGGGGAACTATGGCTACACCTTC.

This chain joins TRBV4-1 and TRBJ1-1, with D maybe TRBD1 (5 bases). This CDR3 is 15 amino acids long. V was clipped by 1 base and J by 0 bases, with 9 bases between them. The germline gives CDR1 MGHRA, CDR2 YSYEKL. CDR3 region: CASSQGAQVNTEAFF. The CDR3 DNA reads TGCGCCAGCAGCCAAGGAGCACAGGTGAACACTGAAGCTTTCTTT.

CDR3 loop: CASSSGQGASGNTIYF. CDR3 coding DNA: TGTGCCAGCAGCTCGGGACAGGGGGCCTCTGGAAACACCATATATTTT. The rearrangement links TRBV7-3 to TRBJ1-3; 12 nucleotides align to TRBD1. The CDR3 contains 16 residues. Trimming took 4 bases from V and 0 from J; bases not matched to a gene: 1. The germline V gene has CDR1 SGHTA and CDR2 FQGTGA.

This chain connects TRBV5-1 to TRBJ1-1, with D possibly being TRBD1 (5 bases). Germline CDR1 and CDR2: SGHRS and YFSETQ. Between the trimmed V and J ends, which lost 4 bases and 5 bases, there was a span of 12 bases. The length of the CDR3 is 13 residues. CDR3 amino acids: CASSLIGVTEAFF. The DNA of the CDR3 is TGCGCCAGCAGCCTAATAGGGGTTACTGAAGCTTTCTTT.

The chain joins TRBV19 to TRBJ2-7; a possible D gene is TRBD2 (5 bases). The CDR3 totals 15 residues. V dropped 5 bases and J dropped 6 bases, with 20 bases sitting between them. The germline V gene encodes CDR1 LNHDA and CDR2 SQIVND (reference sequence). CDR3 nucleotide sequence: TGTGCCAGTAGTCGTCGACGTGGGGAGCCCATCGAGCAGTACTTC. Its protein product is CASSRRRGEPIEQYF. The entire variable domain, with the rest obtained from reference TRBV19 and TRBJ2-7, is as follows: DGGITQSPKYLFRKEGQNVTLSCEQNLNHDAMYWYRQDPGQGLRLIYYSQIVNDFQKGDIAEGYSVSREKKESFPLTVTSAQKNPTAFYLCASSRRRGEPIEQYFGPGTRLTVT.

This sequence joins TRBV3-1 (or the pseudogene TRBV3-2) and TRBJ1-1; 8 bases are a match to TRBD1. This CDR3 contains 16 residues. V gave up 6 bases and J gave up 4 bases; unmatched junction bases: 13. Per the germline V gene, CDR1 is LGHDT and CDR2 is YNNKEL (reference sequence). The CDR3 nucleotides read TGTGCCAGCAGTCCCAACCCAGGGGGCGCAGGCACTGAAGCTTTCTTT. Translation: CASSPNPGGAGTEAFF.

The V gene is TRBV5-4, the J gene TRBJ2-3; TRBD2 aligns across 11 bases. V shed 4 bases, J shed 5 bases, and the junction held 9 bases outside the gene matches. Germline V gene data show CDR1 as SGHNT and CDR2 as YYREEE (reference sequence). The CDR3 has 16 residues. The CDR3 protein is CASSGTSGSTLDTQYF. In nucleotides, the CDR3 is TGTGCCAGCAGCGGAACTAGCGGGAGTACGTTAGATACGCAGTATTTT.

V is TRBV12-3 or TRBV12-4 and J is TRBJ1-2; 10 bases are shared with TRBD1. The CDR3 runs 13 residues. The J segment lost 4 bases and the V segment lost 6 bases, leaving 2 bases of the junction unmatched. CDR3 DNA: TGTGCCAGCAGGACAGGGGGCTTCTATGGCTACACCTTC. It is translated as CASRTGGFYGYTF.

By its share, this clone is medium-sized. V and J are TRBV7-3 and TRBJ2-1; TRBD1 matches 8 bases. Germline V gene lookup returns CDR1 SGHTA and CDR2 FQGTGA. The CDR3 runs to 15 residues. The V and J ends lost 6 bases and 4 bases, in that order; junction bases with no gene match: 8. The CDR3 region is CASSPTGQVYNEQFF. The CDR3 nucleotides read TGTGCCAGCAGTCCTACGGGACAGGTATACAATGAGCAGTTCTTC. Full variable domain (remainder filled in from reference TRBV7-3 and TRBJ2-1): GAGVSQTPSNKVTEKGKYVELRCDPISGHTALYWYRQSLGQGPEFLIYFQGTGAADDSGLPNDRFFAVRPEGSVSTLKIQRTERGDSAVYLCASSPTGQVYNEQFFGPGTRLTVL.

V is TRBV25-1 and J is TRBJ1-3, with D possibly TRBD1 on 6 matching bases. CDR1 MGHDK and CDR2 SYGVNS come from the germline V gene. The length of the CDR3 is 14 residues. V was shortened by 4 bases and J by 2 bases, with 9 bases between the two germline ends. The DNA of the CDR3 is TGTGCCAGCAGTGGGTCAGGGGCTGGAAACACCATATATTTT. Translation gives CASSGSGAGNTIYF.

The CDR3 loop is CASSISGQGVEKLFF. CDR3 DNA sequence: TGTGCCAGTAGTATTTCTGGACAGGGAGTGGAAAAACTGTTTTTT. The chain links TRBV19 to TRBJ1-4; 8 bases are shared with TRBD1. The CDR3 extends over 15 amino acids. V was pared by 3 bases and J by 8 bases, with 8 bases of the junction left unmatched. In germline, CDR1 is LNHDA, CDR2 SQIVND (reference sequence).